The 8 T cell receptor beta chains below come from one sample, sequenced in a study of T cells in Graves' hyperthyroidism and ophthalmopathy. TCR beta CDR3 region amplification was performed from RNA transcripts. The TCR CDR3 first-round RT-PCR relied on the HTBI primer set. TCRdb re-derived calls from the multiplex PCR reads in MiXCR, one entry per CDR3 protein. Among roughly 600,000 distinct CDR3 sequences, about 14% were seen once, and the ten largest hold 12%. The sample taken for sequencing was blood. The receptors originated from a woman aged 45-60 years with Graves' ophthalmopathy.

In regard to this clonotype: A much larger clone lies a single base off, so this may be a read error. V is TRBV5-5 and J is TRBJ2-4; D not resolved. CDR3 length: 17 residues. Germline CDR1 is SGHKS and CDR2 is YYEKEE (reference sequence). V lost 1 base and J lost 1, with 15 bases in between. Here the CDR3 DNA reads TGTGCCAGCAGCTTGAATTGGTGGGATATGGCCAAAAACATTCAGTACTTC. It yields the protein CASSLNWWDMAKNIQYF.

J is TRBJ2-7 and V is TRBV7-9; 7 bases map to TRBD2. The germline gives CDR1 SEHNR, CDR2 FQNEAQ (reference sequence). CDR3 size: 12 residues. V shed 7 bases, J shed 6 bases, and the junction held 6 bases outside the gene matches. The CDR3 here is CASNYGGVEQYF. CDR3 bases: TGTGCCAGCAACTATGGGGGGGTCGAGCAGTACTTC.

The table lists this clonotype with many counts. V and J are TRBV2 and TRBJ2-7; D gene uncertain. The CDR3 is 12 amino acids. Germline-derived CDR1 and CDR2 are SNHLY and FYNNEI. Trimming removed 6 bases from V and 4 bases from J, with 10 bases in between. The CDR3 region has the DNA TGTGCCAGCAGCCAGGAAACGTACGAGCAGTACTTC. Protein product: CASSQETYEQYF.

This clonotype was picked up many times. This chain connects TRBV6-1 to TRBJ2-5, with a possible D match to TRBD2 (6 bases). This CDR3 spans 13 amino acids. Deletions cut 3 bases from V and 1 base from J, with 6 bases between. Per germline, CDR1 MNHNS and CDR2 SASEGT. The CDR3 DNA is TGTGCCAGCAGTGATAGCGGCCAAGAGACCCAGTACTTC. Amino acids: CASSDSGQETQYF.

CDR3 DNA sequence: TGTGCCAGCAGCTCTTATAGCGGGAGCCAACGCGAGCAGTACTTC. This gives the protein CASSSYSGSQREQYF. The chain recombines TRBV5-5 with TRBJ2-7; 9 positions match TRBD2. Germline assignment: CDR1 SGHKS and CDR2 YYEKEE (reference sequence). J lost 6 bases, V lost 3 bases, and 10 bases had no gene match. The CDR3 has 15 amino acids.

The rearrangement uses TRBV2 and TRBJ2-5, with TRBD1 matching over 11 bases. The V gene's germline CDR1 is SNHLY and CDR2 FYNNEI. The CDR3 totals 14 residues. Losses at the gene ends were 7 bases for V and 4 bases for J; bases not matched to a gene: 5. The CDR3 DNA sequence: TGTGCCAGCATGCGGACAGGGGGCGGAGAGACCCAGTACTTC. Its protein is CASMRTGGGETQYF.

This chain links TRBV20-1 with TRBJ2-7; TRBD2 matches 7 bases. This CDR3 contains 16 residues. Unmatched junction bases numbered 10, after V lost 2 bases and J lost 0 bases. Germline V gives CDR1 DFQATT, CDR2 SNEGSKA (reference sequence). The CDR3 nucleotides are TGCAGTGCTAGAAATCCTAGCGGAGGGAGCTCCTACGAGCAGTACTTC. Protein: CSARNPSGGSSYEQYF.

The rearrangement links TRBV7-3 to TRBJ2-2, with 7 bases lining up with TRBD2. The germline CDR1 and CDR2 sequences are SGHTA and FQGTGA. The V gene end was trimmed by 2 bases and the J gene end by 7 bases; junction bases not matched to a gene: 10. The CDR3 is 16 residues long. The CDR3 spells CASSLREGGSNGELFF. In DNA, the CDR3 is TGTGCCAGCAGCTTACGAGAGGGAGGGAGTAACGGGGAGCTGTTTTTT.